This T cell receptor (beta chain) was profiled in a study of blood T cell repertoires in COVID-19 (dated by TCRdb to 2018 to 2021). Concerning the study at large: Samples from collaborators originated in the United States, Italy and Spain and spanned both the acute and convalescent phases of COVID-19. The prospective study material was composed of cDNA or gDNA derived from T cells, B-cell-depleted T cells, or PBMCs. Subjects who had been exposed to COVID-19, were actively infected with it, or had recovered from it provided the deeply sampled blood TCRbeta repertoires that made up the dataset. The repertoires were made available in a free public database intended to serve as a resource for research on the immune response to SARS-CoV-2. Samples came from the ongoing ImmuneRACE study (first 160 participants) plus 1,254 subjects from 6 global collaborators. A de-identified subject ID, COVID-19 status, age in years and sex were almost always included in the sample metadata. HLA class I and class II types, where available, came from metadata supplied by the sample provider rather than from assay-based typing.

In the prospective study, participants were about 18 to 90 years old, resided in fewer than 25 geographic areas of the United States, and were enrolled through a virtual design. To assign participants to cohorts, the prospective study relied on clinical history that participants themselves reported in a screening survey and a study questionnaire. Each participant in the prospective study had whole blood, serum and a nasopharyngeal or oropharyngeal swab collected by mobile phlebotomists. Over a roughly two-month period, participants in the prospective study had the option of providing additional blood draws and questionnaires. Before DNA extraction, prospective study blood samples were shipped either frozen or at room temperature. The study at large found these results: The quantity of clinical and demographic metadata differed by source and by participant and was supplied without curation.

This clone was observed once. Which antigen it targets is not known. Per-base qualities were not stored, and no clone one base away is much larger. Trimmed from V: 5 bases; trimmed from J: 2 bases; junction bases lacking a gene match: 9. The CDR3 measures 17 amino acids from cysteine to phenylalanine. The only DNA kept is the CDR3, 51 bases in frame from the first base. The germline V gene sets CDR1 to KGHDR and CDR2 to SFDVKD. The immunoSEQ Assay, a bias-controlled multiplex PCR, was used to amplify TCRbeta CDR3 regions from genomic DNA. Per the source publication's procedure: The number of nucleated cells in each sample was estimated by amplification of reference gene primers within the assay. Sequence reads were collapsed and filtered to measure the absolute abundance of every unique TCRbeta CDR3 rearrangement. For each sample, productive Simpson clonality was calculated by taking the square root of Simpson's diversity index across productive rearrangements. TCRdb obtained this table from immuneACCESS and retained in-frame rearrangements with V and J assigned. These tables miss some clones; where compared with another copy, unresolved V genes account for less than half of the shortfall, and the remainder is unexplained. V, J and clone size were drawn from that table, and D and trimming were deduced from the DNA. The sample contains about 180,000 clones, over 75% of them found a single time. The ten largest clones represent around 1.2% of the sample.

Sequenced material: PBMCs or T cells enriched from blood (not recorded which). This TCR was recovered from a human donor with acute COVID-19. The donor label of this sample is uncertain. The V and J genes are TRBV24-1 and TRBJ2-3; TRBD1 aligns with 10 central bases. The CDR3 loop reads CATSAIPGQGTTDTQYF. The bases read TGTGCCACCAGTGCCATCCCGGGACAGGGGACCACAGATACGCAGTATTTT.